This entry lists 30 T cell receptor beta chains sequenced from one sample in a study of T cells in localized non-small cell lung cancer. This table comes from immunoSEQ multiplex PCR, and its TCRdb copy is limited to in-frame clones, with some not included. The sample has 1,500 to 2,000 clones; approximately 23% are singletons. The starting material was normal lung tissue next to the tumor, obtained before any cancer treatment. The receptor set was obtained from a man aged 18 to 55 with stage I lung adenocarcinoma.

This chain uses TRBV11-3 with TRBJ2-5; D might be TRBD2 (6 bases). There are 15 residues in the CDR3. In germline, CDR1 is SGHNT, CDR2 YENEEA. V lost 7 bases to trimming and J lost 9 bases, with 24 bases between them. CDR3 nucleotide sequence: TGTGCCAGCACCCCTTGGGTAGCGGCAATTACAGCCCAGTACTTC. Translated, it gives CASTPWVAAITAQYF.

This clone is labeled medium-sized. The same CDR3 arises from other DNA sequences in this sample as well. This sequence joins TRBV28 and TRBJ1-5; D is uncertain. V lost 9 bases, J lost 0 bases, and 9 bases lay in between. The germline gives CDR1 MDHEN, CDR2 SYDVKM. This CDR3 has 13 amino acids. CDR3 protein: CASSADSNQPQHF. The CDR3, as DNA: TGTGCCAGTTCTGCGGATAGCAATCAGCCCCAGCATTTT.

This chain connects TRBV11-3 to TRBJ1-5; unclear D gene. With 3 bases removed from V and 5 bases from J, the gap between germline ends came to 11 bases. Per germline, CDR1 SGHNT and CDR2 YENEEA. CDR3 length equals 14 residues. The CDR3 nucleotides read TGTGCCAGCAGCTTGGTTACTGACGATCAGCCCCAGCATTTT. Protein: CASSLVTDDQPQHF.

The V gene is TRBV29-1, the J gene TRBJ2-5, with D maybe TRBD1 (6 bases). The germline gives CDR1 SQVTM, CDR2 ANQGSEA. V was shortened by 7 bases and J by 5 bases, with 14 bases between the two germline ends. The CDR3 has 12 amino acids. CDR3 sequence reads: CSDLQGRETQYF. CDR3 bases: TGCAGCGACTTACAGGGAAGGGAGACCCAGTACTTC.

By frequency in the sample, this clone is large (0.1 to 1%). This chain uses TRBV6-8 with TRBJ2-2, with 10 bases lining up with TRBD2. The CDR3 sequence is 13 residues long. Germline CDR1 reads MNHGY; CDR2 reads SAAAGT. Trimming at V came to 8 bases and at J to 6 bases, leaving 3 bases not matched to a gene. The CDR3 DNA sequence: TGTGCCAGCCTAGCGGGGGACCCCGGGGAGCTGTTTTTT. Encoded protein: CASLAGDPGELFF.

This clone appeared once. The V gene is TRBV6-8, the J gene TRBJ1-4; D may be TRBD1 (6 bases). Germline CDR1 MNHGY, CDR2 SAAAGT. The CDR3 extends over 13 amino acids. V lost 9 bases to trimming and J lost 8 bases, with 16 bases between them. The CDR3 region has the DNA TGTGCCAGTAACAGGGTGGCTCAAGAAAAACTGTTTTTT. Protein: CASNRVAQEKLFF.

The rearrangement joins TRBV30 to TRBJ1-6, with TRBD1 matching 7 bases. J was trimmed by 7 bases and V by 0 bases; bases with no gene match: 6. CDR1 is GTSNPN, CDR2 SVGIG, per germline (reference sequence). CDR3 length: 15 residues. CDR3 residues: CAWSVSRGGNSPLHF. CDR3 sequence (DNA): TGTGCCTGGAGTGTGAGCAGGGGGGGAAATTCACCCCTCCACTTT.

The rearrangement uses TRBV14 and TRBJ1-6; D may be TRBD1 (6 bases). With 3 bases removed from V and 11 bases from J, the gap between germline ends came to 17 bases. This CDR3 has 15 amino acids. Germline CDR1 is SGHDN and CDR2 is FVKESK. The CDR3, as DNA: TGTGCCAGCAGCCATGATCAGGGGAGGATTACACCCCTCCACTTT. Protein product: CASSHDQGRITPLHF.

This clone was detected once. The CDR3 DNA sequence: TGCAGCGTTGGGGACAGGAGCCCAGATACGCAGTATTTT. It is translated as CSVGDRSPDTQYF. The chain recombines TRBV29-1 with TRBJ2-3; 8 bases are shared with TRBD1. V shed 4 bases and J 4 bases; nucleotides not matched to a gene: 4. The CDR3 contains 13 residues. The V gene's germline CDR1 is SQVTM and CDR2 ANQGSEA.

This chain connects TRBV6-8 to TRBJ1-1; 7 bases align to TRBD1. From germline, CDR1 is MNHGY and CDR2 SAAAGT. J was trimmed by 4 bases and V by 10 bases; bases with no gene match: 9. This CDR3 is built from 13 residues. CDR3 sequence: CAIRRGPGTEAFF. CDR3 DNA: TGTGCCATCAGGAGGGGGCCAGGCACTGAAGCTTTCTTT.

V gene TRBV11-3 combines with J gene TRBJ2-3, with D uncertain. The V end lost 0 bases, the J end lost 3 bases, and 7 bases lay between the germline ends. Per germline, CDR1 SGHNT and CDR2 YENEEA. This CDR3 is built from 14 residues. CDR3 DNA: TGTGCCAGCAGCTTAGATAGGGTGACAGATACGCAGTATTTT. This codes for CASSLDRVTDTQYF.

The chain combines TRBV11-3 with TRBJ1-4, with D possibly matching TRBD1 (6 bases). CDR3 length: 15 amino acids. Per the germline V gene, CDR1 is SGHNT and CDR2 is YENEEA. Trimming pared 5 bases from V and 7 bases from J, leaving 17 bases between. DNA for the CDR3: TGTGCCAGCAGCCCTGGGGGGGGCAGGGGTGAAAAACTGTTTTTT. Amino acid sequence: CASSPGGGRGEKLFF.

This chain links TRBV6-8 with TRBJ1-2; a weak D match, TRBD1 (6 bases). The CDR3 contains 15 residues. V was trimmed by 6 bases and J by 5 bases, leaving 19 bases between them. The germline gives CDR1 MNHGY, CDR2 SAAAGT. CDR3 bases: TGTGCCAGCAGCCCGGGGGGGGGCGCTGGGTATGGCTACACCTTC. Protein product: CASSPGGGAGYGYTF.

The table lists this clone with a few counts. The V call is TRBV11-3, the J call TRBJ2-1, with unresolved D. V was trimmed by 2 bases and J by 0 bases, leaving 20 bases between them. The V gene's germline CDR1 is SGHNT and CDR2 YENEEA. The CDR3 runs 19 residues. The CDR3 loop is CASSLWTLTSISSYNEQFF. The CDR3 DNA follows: TGTGCCAGCAGCTTATGGACCCTCACCTCAATTAGCTCCTACAATGAGCAGTTCTTC.

The CDR3 nucleotides read TGTGCCAGCTCACCTGGGGGGGGGACAGAAGCCTACGAGCAGTACTTC. This sequence encodes CASSPGGGTEAYEQYF. The chain uses TRBV18 and TRBJ2-7; tentatively, D is TRBD1 or TRBD2 (7 bases each). Trimming removed 3 bases at V and 2 bases at J, with 17 bases between. CDR1 is KGHSH, CDR2 LQKENI, per germline. The CDR3 is made up of 16 amino acids.

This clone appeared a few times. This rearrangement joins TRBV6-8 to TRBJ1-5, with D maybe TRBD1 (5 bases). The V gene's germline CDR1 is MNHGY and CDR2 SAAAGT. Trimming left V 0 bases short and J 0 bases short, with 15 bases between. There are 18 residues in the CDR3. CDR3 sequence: CASSYSPGLGYSNQPQHF. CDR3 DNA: TGTGCCAGCAGTTACTCGCCAGGGCTCGGGTATAGCAATCAGCCCCAGCATTTT.

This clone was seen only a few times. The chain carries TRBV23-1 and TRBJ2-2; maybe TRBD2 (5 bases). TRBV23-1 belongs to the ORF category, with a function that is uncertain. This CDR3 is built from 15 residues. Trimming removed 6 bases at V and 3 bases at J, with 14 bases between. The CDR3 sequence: CASSQVLGDTGELFF. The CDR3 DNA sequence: TGCGCCAGCAGCCAAGTCCTCGGGGACACCGGGGAGCTGTTTTTT.

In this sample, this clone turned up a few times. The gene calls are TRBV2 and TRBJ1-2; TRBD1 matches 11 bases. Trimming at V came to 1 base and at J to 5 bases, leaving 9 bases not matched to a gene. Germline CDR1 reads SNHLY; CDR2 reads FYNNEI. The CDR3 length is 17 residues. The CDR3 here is CASSEGWTGGRGYGYTF. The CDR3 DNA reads TGTGCCAGCAGTGAAGGATGGACAGGGGGCAGGGGGTATGGCTACACCTTC.

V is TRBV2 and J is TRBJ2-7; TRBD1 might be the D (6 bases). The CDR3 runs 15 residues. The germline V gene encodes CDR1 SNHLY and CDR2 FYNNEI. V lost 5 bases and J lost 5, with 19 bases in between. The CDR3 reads CASSLELTGSNEQYF. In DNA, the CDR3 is TGTGCCAGCAGTTTAGAATTAACAGGGTCTAACGAGCAGTACTTC.

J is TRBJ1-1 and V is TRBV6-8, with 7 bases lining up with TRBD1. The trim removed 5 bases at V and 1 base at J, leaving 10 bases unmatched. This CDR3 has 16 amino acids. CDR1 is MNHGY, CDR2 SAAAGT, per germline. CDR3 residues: CASSPEEGARNTEAFF. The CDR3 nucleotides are TGTGCCAGCAGTCCCGAAGAGGGGGCTCGGAACACTGAAGCTTTCTTT.

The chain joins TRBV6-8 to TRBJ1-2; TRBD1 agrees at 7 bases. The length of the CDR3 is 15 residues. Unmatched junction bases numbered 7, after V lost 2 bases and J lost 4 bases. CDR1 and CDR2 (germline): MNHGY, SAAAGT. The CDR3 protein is CASSYTRTGAYGYTF. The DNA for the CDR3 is TGTGCCAGCAGTTACACGCGGACAGGAGCCTATGGCTACACCTTC.

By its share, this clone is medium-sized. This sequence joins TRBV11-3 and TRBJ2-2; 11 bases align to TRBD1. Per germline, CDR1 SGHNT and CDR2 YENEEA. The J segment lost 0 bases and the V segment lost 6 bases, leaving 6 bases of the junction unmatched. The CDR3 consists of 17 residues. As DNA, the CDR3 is TGTGCCAGCAGTCCGGGACAGGGGGGATCGAACACCGGGGAGCTGTTTTTT. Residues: CASSPGQGGSNTGELFF. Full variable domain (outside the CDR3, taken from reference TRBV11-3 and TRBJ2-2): EAGVVQSPRYKIIEKKQPVAFWCNPISGHNTLYWYLQNLGQGPELLIRYENEEAVDDSQLPKDRFSAERLKGVDSTLKIQPAELGDSAVYLCASSPGQGGSNTGELFFGEGSRLTVL.

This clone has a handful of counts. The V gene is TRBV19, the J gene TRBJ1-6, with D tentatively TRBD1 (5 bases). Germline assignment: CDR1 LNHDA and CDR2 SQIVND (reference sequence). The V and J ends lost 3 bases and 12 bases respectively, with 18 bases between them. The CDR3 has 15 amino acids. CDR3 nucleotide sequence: TGTGCCAGTAGTATGAGGTCGGGGCAGGGAATACCCCTCCACTTT. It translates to CASSMRSGQGIPLHF.

This chain's CDR3 is CASSILGLAGGLETQYF. CDR3 nucleotides: TGTGCCAGCAGCATCCTGGGACTAGCGGGGGGGCTGGAGACCCAGTACTTC. The rearrangement joins TRBV11-3 to TRBJ2-5; 16 bases line up with TRBD2. The ends lost 5 bases at V and 5 bases at J; junction bases unmatched: 8. Germline V gene sequence: CDR1 SGHNT, CDR2 YENEEA. The CDR3 is 17 amino acids.

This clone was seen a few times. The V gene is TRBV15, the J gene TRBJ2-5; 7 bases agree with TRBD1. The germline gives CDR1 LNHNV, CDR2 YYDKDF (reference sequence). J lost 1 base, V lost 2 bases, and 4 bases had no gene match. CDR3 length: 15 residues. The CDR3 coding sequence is TGTGCCACCAGCAGACATGGACAGGTCCAAGAGACCCAGTACTTC. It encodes CATSRHGQVQETQYF.

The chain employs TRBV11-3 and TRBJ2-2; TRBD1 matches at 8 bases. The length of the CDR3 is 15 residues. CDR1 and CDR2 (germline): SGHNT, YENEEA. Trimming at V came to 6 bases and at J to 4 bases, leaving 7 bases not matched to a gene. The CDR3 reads CASRNTGGITGELFF. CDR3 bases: TGTGCCAGCAGAAACACAGGGGGGATCACCGGGGAGCTGTTTTTT.

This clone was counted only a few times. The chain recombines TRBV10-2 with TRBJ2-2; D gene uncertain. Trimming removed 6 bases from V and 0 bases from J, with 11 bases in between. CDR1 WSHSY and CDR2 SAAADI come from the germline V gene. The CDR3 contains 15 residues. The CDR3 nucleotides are TGCGCCAGCAGACCCCCGAGCGCGAACACCGGGGAGCTGTTTTTT. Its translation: CASRPPSANTGELFF.

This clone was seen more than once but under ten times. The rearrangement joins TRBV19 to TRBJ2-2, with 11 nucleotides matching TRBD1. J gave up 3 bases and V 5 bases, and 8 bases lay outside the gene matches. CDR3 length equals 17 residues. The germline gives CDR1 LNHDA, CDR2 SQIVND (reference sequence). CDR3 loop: CASSSPRDRGDTGELFF. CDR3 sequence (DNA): TGTGCCAGTAGTTCCCCGCGGGACAGGGGGGACACCGGGGAGCTGTTTTTT.

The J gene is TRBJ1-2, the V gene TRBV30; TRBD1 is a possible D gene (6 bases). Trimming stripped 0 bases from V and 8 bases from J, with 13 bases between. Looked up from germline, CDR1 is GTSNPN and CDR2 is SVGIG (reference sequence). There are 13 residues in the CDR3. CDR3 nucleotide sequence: TGTGCCTGGAGTGTAGTGGGGGCTGGGGGCTACACCTTC. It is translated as CAWSVVGAGGYTF.

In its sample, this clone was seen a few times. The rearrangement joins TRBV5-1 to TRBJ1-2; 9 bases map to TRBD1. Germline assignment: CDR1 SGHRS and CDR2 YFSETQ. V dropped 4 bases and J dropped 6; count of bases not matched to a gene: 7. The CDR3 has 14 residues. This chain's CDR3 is CASSPSGTGHGYTF. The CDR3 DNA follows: TGCGCCAGCAGCCCCTCCGGGACAGGGCATGGCTACACCTTC. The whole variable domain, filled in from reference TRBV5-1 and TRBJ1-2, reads KAGVTQTPRYLIKTRGQQVTLSCSPISGHRSVSWYQQTPGQGLQFLFEYFSETQRNKGNFPGRFSGRQFSNSRSEMNVSTLELGDSALYLCASSPSGTGHGYTFGSGTRLTVV.